This T cell receptor (beta chain) was documented in a study of blood T cell repertoires in COVID-19. About the study: Sample material is recorded as cDNA or gDNA derived from T cells, B-cell-depleted T cells, or PBMCs.

This clone is a singleton in its sample. In the study's own analysis: Researchers report that nucleated cell counts were estimated from reference gene primer amplification. Generated by immunoSEQ multiplex PCR, the TCRdb table keeps only in-frame clones and is missing some. Clone size and V and J calls were adopted from that table, with D and trimming inferred from the DNA. The table lists some 250,000 clones, about four fifths of them singletons. The length of the CDR3 is 13 residues. CDR1 is MGHDK, CDR2 SYGVNS, per germline. Deletions cut 2 bases from V and 1 base from J, with 4 bases between. Sequenced material: peripheral blood. The TCR sequence derives from a man aged 30 to 39 who had recovered from COVID-19. The chain links TRBV25-1 to TRBJ2-3; no reliable D call. The CDR3 bases are TGTGCCAGCAGTGAAGGAGGCACAGATACGCAGTATTTT. Translated: CASSEGGTDTQYF.